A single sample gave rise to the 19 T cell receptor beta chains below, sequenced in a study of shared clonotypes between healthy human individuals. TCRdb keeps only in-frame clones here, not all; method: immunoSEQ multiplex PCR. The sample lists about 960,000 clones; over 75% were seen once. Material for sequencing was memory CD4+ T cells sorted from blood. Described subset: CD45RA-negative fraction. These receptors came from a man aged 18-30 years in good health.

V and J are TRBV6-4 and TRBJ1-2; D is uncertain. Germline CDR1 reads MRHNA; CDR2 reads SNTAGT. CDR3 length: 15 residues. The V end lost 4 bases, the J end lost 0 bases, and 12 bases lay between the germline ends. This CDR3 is CASSAQNTPNYGYTF. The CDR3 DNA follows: TGTGCCAGCAGTGCCCAGAATACTCCTAACTATGGCTACACCTTC.

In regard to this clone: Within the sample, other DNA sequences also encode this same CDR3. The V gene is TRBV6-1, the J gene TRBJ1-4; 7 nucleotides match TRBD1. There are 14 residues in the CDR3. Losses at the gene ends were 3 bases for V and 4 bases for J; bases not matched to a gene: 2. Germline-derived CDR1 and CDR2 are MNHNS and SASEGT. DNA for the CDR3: TGTGCCAGCAGTGAGGGGACAGTTAATGAAAAACTGTTTTTT. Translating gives CASSEGTVNEKLFF.

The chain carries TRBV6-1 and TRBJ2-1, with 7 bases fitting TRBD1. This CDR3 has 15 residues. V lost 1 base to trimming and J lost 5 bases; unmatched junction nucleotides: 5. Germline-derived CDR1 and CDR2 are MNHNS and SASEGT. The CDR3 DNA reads TGTGCCAGCAGTGAAGTGGTCAGGGGGAACAATGAGCAGTTCTTC. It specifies CASSEVVRGNNEQFF.

The CDR3 is CASSLLRGLGSTGELFF. The CDR3 coding sequence is TGTGCCAGCAGCTTGTTACGGGGCTTAGGGAGCACCGGGGAGCTGTTTTTT. V and J are TRBV5-6 and TRBJ2-2, with D perhaps assigned TRBD1 or TRBD2 (5 bases each). There are 17 residues in the CDR3. Trimming took off 1 base at V and 4 bases at J, with 17 bases between the two ends. Germline V CDR1 and CDR2: SGHDT, YYEEEE.

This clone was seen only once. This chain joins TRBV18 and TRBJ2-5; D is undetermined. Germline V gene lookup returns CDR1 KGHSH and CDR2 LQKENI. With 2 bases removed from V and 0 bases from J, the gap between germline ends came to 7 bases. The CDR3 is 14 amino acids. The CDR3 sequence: CASSPGSNQETQYF. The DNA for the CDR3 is TGTGCCAGCTCACCAGGCAGTAACCAAGAGACCCAGTACTTC.

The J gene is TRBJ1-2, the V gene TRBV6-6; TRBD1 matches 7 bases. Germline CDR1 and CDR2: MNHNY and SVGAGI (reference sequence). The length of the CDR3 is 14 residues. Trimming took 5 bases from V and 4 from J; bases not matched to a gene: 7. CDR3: CASSDPGQPYGYTF. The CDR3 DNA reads TGTGCCAGCAGTGATCCGGGACAGCCCTATGGCTACACCTTC.

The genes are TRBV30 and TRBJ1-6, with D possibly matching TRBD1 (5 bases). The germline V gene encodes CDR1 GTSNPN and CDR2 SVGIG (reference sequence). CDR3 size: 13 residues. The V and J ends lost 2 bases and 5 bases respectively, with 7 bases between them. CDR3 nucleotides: TGTGCCTGGAGTCGGGGGAATAATTCACCCCTCCACTTT. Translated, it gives CAWSRGNNSPLHF.

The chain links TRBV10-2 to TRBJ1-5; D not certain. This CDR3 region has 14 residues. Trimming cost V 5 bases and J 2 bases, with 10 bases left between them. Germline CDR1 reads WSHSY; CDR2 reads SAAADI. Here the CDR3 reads CASSPASRNQPQHF. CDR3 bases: TGCGCCAGCAGTCCGGCCTCCCGCAATCAGCCCCAGCATTTT.

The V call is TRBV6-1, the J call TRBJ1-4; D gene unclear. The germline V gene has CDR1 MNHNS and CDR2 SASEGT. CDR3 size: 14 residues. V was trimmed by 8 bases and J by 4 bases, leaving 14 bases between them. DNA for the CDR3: TGTGCCAGCGTTCTCCGGGAGCTTAATGAAAAACTGTTTTTT. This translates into CASVLRELNEKLFF.

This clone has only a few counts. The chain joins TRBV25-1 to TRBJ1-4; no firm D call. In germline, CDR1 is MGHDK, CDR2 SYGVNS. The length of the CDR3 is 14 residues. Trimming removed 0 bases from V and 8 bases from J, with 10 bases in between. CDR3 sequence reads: CASSEYGPGEKLFF. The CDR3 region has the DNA TGTGCCAGCAGTGAATACGGGCCTGGGGAAAAACTGTTTTTT. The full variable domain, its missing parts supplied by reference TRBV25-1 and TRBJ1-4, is EADIYQTPRYLVIGTGKKITLECSQTMGHDKMYWYQQDPGMELHLIHYSYGVNSTEKGDLSSESTVSRIRTEHFPLTLESARPSHTSQYLCASSEYGPGEKLFFGSGTQLSVL.

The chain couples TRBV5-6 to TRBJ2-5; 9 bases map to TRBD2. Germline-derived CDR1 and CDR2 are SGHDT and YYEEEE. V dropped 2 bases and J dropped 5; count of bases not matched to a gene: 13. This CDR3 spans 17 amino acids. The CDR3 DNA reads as TGTGCCAGCAGCTTTAGGACTAGCGATCCGGCGCGGGAGACCCAGTACTTC. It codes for CASSFRTSDPARETQYF. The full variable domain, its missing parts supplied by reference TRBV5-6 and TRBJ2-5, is DAGVTQSPTHLIKTRGQQVTLRCSPKSGHDTVSWYQQALGQGPQFIFQYYEEEERQRGNFPDRFSGHQFPNYSSELNVNALLLGDSALYLCASSFRTSDPARETQYFGPGTRLLVL.

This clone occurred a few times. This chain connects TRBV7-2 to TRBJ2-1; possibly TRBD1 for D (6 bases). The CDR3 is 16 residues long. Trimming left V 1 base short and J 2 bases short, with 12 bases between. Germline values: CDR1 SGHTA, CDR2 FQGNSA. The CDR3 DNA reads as TGTGCCAGCAGCTTAGAGAGGGGGACCACCTACAATGAGCAGTTCTTC. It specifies CASSLERGTTYNEQFF. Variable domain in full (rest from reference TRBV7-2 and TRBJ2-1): GAGVSQSPSNKVTEKGKDVELRCDPISGHTALYWYRQSLGQGLEFLIYFQGNSAPDKSGLPSDRFSAERTGGSVSTLTIQRTQQEDSAVYLCASSLERGTTYNEQFFGPGTRLTVL.

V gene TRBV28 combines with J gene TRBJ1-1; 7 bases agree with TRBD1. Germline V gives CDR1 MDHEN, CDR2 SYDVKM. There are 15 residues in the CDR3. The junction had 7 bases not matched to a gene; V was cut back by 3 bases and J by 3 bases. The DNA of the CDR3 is TGTGCCAGCAGTTTGGGGGAGACAGGGCACACTGAAGCTTTCTTT. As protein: CASSLGETGHTEAFF.

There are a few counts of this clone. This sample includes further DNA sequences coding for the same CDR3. The CDR3 reads CASSPPLRETQYF. CDR3 coding DNA: TGTGCCAGCTCACCTCCTCTAAGGGAGACCCAGTACTTC. The chain couples TRBV18 to TRBJ2-5; no clear D. V shed 3 bases and J shed 5 bases, with 10 bases lying between them. This CDR3 spans 13 amino acids. Germline assignment: CDR1 KGHSH and CDR2 LQKENI.

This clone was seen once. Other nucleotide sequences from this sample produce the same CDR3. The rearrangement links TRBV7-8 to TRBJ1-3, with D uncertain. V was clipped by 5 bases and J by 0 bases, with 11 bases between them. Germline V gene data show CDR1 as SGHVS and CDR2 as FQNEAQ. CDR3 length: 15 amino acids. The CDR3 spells CASSPQVNSGNTIYF. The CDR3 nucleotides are TGTGCCAGCAGCCCCCAAGTTAACTCTGGAAACACCATATATTTT.

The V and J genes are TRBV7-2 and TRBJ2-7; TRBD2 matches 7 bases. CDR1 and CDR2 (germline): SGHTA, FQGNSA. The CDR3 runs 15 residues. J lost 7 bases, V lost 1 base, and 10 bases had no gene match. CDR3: CASSLGILLGGEQYF. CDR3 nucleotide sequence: TGTGCCAGCAGCTTAGGTATCCTGCTGGGGGGGGAGCAGTACTTC.

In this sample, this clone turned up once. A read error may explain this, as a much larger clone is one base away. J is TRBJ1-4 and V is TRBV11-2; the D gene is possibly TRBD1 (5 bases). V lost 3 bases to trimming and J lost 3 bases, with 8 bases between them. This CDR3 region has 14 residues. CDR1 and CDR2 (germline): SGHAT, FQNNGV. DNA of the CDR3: TGTGCCAGCAGCTTGGGACTGTCTAATGAAAAACTGTTTTTT. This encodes CASSLGLSNEKLFF.

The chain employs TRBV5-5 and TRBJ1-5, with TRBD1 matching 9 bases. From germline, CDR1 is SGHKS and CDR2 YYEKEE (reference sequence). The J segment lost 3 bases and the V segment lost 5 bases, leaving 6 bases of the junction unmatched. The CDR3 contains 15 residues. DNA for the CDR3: TGTGCCAGCAGACGGACAGGGGATTACAATCAGCCCCAGCATTTT. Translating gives CASRRTGDYNQPQHF.

CDR3 loop: CASRGYSGGKGEQYF. CDR3 DNA: TGCGCCAGCAGAGGATATAGCGGGGGGAAAGGAGAGCAGTACTTC. The chain has TRBV10-1 and TRBJ2-7; 10 bases fit TRBD2. The CDR3 is 15 amino acids. With V trimmed by 6 bases and J by 7 bases, 12 bases remained unmatched. Looked up from germline, CDR1 is WNHNN and CDR2 is SYGVQD (reference sequence).